Sequencing of this T cell receptor (beta chain) was carried out in a study of shared clonotypes between healthy human individuals. General study results and limits: Sequencing of the sorted subsets was shown by rarefaction to be incomplete despite large depth.

Turning to this clone: What it binds is unknown. This specimen includes other DNA sequences encoding the same CDR3.

Trimming removed 5 bases from V and 0 bases from J, with 7 bases in between. This CDR3 has 13 residues. Germline CDR1 MDHEN, CDR2 SYDVKM. Here immunoSEQ multiplex PCR was the method, and the copy in TCRdb shows in-frame clones only, minus some. In the table there are some 2.4 million clones, 93% of which are singletons. What was sequenced was naive CD4+ T cells from PBMCs. Subset denoted: CD45RA+ positively selected. The receptor's source is a man in his late teens or twenties in good health. Some clones in this sample may be carry-over from other donors' samples. This chain joins TRBV28 and TRBJ1-1; D is unclear. The CDR3 DNA follows: TGTGCCAGCAGTCGGACCGTGAACACTGAAGCTTTCTTT. The encoded protein is CASSRTVNTEAFF.